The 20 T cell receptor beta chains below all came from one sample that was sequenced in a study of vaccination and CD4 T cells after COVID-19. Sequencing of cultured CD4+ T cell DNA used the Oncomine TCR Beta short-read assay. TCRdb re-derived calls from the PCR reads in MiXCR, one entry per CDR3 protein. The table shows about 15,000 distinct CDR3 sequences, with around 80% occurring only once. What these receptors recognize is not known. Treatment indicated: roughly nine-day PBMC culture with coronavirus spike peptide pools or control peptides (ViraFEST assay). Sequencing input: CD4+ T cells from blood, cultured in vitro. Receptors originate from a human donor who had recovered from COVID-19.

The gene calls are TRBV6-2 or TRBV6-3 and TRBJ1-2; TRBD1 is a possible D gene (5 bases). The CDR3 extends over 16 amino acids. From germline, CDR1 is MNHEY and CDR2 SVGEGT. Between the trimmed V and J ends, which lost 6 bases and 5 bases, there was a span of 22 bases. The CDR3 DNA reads TGTGCCAGCAGCCTCTCGACGAGGAGGGGTGGGTATGGCTACACCTTC. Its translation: CASSLSTRRGGYGYTF.

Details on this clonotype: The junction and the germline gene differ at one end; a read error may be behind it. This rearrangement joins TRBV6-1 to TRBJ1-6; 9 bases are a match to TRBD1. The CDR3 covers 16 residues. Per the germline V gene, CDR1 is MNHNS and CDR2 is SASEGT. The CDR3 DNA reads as TGTGCCAGCAGTGCAGACAGGGGGAGGCATAATTCACCCCTCCACTTC. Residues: CASSADRGRHNSPLHF.

The CDR3 loop reads CASKTTSGRQTQYF. CDR3 nucleotides: TGTGCCAGCAAGACGACTAGCGGGAGACAGACCCAGTACTTC. The chain carries TRBV6-1 and TRBJ2-5, with TRBD2 identical over 12 bases. This CDR3 is built from 14 residues. V lost 7 bases, J lost 6 bases, and 6 bases stayed unmatched. The germline gives CDR1 MNHNS, CDR2 SASEGT.

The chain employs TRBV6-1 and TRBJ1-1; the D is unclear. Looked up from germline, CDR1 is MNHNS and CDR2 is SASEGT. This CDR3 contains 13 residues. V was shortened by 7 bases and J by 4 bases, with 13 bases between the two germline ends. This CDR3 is CASTSGSSTEAFF. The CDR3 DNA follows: TGTGCCAGCACTTCAGGTAGTTCCACTGAAGCTTTCTTT.

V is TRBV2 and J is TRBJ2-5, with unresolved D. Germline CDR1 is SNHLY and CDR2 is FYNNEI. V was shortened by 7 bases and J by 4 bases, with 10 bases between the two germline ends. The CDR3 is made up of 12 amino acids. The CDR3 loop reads CASTEGRETQYF. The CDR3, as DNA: TGTGCCAGCACCGAAGGGCGAGAGACCCAGTACTTC.

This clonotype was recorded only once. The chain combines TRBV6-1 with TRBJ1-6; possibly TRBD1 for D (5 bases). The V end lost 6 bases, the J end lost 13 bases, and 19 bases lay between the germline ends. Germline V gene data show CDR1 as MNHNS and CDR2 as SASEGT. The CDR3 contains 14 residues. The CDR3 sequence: CASSERMRGAPLHF. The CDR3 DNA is TGTGCCAGCAGCGAAAGGATGCGTGGGGCCCCCCTCCACTTT.

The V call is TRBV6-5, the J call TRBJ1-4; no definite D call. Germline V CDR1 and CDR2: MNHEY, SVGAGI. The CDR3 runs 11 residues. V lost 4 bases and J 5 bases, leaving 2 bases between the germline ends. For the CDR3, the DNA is TGTGCCAGCAGTTTAAATGAAAAACTGTTTTTT. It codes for CASSLNEKLFF.

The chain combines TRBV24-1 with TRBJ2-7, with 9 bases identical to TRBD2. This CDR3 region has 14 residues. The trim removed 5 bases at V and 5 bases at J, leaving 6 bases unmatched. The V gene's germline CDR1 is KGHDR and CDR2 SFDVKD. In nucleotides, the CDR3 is TGTGCCACCAGTGGTAGCGGGAGTAAGAACGAGCAGTACTTC. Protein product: CATSGSGSKNEQYF.

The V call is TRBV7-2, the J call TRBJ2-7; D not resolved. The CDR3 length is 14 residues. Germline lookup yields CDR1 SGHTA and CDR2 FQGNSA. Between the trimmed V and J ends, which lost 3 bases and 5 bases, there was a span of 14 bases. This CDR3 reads CASSLESRIHEQYF. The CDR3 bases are TGTGCCAGCAGCTTGGAATCAAGGATCCACGAGCAGTACTTC.

The CDR3 sequence is CSARDPRGPTDTQYF. In DNA, the CDR3 is TGCAGTGCTAGAGATCCCAGGGGGCCCACAGATACGCAGTATTTT. This sequence joins TRBV20-1 and TRBJ2-3; 8 bases map to TRBD1. Germline CDR1 and CDR2: DFQATT and SNEGSKA (reference sequence). The J segment lost 2 bases and the V segment lost 0 bases, leaving 4 bases of the junction unmatched. The CDR3 has 15 amino acids.

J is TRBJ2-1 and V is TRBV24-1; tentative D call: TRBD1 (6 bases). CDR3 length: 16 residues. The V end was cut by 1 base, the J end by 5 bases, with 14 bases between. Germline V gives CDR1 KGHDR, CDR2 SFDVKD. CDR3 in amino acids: CATSDFGQGINNEQFF. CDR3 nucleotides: TGTGCCACCAGTGATTTTGGGCAGGGGATCAACAATGAGCAGTTCTTC.

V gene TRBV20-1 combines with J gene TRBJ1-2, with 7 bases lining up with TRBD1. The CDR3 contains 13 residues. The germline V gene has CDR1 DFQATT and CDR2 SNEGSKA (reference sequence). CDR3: CRIYRGGVYGYTF. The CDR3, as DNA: TGCAGGATTTACAGGGGCGGGGTCTATGGCTACACCTTC.

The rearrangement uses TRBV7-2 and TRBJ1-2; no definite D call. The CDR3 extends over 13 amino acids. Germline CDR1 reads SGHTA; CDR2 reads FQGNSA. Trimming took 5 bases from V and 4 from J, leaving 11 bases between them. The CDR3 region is CASSPTLGYGYTF. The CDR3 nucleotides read TGTGCCAGCAGCCCGACCTTGGGCTATGGCTACACCTTC.

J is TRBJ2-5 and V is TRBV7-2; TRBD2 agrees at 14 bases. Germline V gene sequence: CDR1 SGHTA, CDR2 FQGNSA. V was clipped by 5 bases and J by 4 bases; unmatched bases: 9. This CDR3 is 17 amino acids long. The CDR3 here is CASSGGGGLAGAETQYF. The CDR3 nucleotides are TGTGCCAGCAGCGGTGGGGGGGGACTAGCGGGAGCAGAGACCCAGTACTTC.

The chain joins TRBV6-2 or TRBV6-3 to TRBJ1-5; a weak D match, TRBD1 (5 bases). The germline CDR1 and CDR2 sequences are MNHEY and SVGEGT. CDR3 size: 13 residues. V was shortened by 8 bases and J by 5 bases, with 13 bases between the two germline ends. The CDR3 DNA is TGTGCCAGCGCCAACACAGGCTATCAGCCCCAGCATTTT. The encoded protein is CASANTGYQPQHF.

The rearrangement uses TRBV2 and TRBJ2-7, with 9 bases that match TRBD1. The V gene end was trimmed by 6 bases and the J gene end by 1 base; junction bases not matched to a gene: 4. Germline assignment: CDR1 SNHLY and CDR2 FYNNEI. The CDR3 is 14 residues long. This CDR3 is CASRTGTGSYEQYF. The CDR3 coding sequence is TGTGCCAGCAGGACCGGGACAGGGTCCTACGAGCAGTACTTC. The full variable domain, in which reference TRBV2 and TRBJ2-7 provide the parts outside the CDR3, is EPEVTQTPSHQVTQMGQEVILRCVPISNHLYFYWYRQILGQKVEFLVSFYNNEISEKSEIFDDQFSVERPDGSNFTLKIRSTKLEDSAMYFCASRTGTGSYEQYFGPGTRLTVT.

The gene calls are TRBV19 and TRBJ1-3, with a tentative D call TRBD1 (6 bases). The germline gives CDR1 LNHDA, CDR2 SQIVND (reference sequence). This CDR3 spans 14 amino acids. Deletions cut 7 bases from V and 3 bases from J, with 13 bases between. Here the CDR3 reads CASTKQGGGNTIYF. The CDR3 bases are TGTGCCAGTACCAAACAGGGTGGTGGAAACACCATATATTTT.

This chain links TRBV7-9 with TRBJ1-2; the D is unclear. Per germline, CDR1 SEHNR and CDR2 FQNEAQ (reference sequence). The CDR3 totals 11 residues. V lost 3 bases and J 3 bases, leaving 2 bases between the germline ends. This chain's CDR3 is CASSFDYGYTF. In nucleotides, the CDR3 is TGTGCCAGCAGCTTCGACTATGGCTACACCTTC.

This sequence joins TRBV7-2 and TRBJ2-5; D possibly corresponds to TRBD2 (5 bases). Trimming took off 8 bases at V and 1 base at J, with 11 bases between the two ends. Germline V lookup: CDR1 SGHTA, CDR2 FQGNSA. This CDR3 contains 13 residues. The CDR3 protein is CASRAGPQETQYF. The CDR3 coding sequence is TGTGCCAGCCGGGCGGGCCCCCAAGAGACCCAGTACTTC.

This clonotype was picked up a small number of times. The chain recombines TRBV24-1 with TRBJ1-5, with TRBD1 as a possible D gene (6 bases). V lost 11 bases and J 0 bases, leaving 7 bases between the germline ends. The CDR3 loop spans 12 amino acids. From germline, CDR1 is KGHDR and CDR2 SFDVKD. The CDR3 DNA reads TGTGCCATACAGGGTAGCAATCAGCCCCAGCATTTT. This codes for CAIQGSNQPQHF.